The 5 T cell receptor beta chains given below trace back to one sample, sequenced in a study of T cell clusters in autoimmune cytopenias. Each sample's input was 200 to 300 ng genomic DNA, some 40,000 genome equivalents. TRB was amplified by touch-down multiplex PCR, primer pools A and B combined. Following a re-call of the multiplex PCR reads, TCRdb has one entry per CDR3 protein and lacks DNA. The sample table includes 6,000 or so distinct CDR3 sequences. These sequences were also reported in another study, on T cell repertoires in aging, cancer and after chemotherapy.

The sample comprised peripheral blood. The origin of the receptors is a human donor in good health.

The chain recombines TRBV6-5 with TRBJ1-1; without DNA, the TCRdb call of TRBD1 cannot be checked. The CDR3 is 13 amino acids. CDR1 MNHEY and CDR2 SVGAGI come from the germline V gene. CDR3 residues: CASTQTGGTEAFF.

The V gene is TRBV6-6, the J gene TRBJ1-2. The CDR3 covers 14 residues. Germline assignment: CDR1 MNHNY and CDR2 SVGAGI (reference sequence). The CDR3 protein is CASSEGTWVGGYTF.

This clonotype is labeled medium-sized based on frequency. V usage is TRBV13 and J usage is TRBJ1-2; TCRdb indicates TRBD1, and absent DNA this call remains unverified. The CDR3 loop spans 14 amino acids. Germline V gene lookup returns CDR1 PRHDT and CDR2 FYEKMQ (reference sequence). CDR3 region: CASSRQGAYYGYTF.

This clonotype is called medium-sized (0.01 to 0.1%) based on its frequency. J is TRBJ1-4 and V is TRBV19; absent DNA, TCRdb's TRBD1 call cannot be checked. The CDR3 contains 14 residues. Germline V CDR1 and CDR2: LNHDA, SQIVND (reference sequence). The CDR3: CASSIRDRSEKLFF. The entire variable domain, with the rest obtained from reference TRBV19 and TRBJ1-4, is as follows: DGGITQSPKYLFRKEGQNVTLSCEQNLNHDAMYWYRQDPGQGLRLIYYSQIVNDFQKGDIAEGYSVSREKKESFPLTVTSAQKNPTAFYLCASSIRDRSEKLFFGSGTQLSVL.

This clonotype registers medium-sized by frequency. CDR3 sequence reads: CASSTGTGTHNSPLHF. The genes are TRBV19 and TRBJ1-6; TCRdb lists TRBD1, though no DNA is available to test this call. Germline CDR1 and CDR2: LNHDA and SQIVND (reference sequence). This CDR3 is 16 amino acids long.